The 9 T cell receptor beta chains given below trace back to one sample, sequenced in a study of metastatic and nonmetastatic thyroid tumors. No treatment of any kind had been given to any patient before thyroid surgery. TCRdb reassembled clones from the PCR reads with MiXCR. The sample has around 17,000 clones; roughly a fifth are singletons. The sequenced sample consisted of adjacent normal tissue. These receptors were collected from a female donor with papillary thyroid cancer or a benign thyroid nodule (not recorded which). Some clones in this sample may be carry-over from other donors' samples.

In its sample, this clone was seen a few times. In DNA form, the CDR3 reads TGTGCCAGCAGCTTAACTCCCGGGACAGGGGTGTTCTTC. Translation: CASSLTPGTGVFF. This sequence joins TRBV7-3 and TRBJ2-1; 10 nucleotides align to TRBD1. The CDR3 is 13 residues long. The germline CDR1 and CDR2 sequences are SGHTA and FQGTGA. V lost 0 bases, J lost 15 bases, and 5 bases stayed unmatched.

To note about this clone: At the DNA level, this CDR3 is encoded by other sequences in the same sample as well. This chain connects TRBV6-1 to TRBJ2-7; D unclear. Deletions cut 8 bases from V and 3 bases from J, with 11 bases between. CDR1 is MNHNS and CDR2 is SASEGT in the germline V gene. CDR3 length equals 12 residues. The CDR3: CASGLRYYEQYF. The CDR3 coding sequence is TGTGCCAGCGGGCTTCGATACTACGAGCAGTACTTC.

A few counts support this clone. This rearrangement joins TRBV11-2 to TRBJ1-4; D may be TRBD1 (5 bases). CDR3 length: 15 amino acids. Per the germline V gene, CDR1 is SGHAT and CDR2 is FQNNGV. The V end lost 4 bases, the J end lost 8 bases, and 17 bases lay between the germline ends. The CDR3 region has the DNA TGTGCCAGCAGCTCAAATCCTTTCGAGGGGGAAAAACTGTTTTTT. This encodes CASSSNPFEGEKLFF.

Points on this clone: This sample also contains other DNA sequences that code for the same CDR3. CDR3 region: CASSLDGKGYTF. CDR3 DNA sequence: TGCGCCAGCAGCTTGGACGGCAAAGGGTACACCTTC. This sequence joins TRBV5-1 and TRBJ1-2; D not certain. V was cut by 0 bases and J by 11 bases, with 11 bases left in between. Germline-derived CDR1 and CDR2 are SGHRS and YFSETQ. The CDR3 totals 12 residues.

The chain combines TRBV20-1 with TRBJ1-1, with unresolved D. CDR3 length equals 13 residues. CDR1 and CDR2 (germline): DFQATT, SNEGSKA (reference sequence). Trimming shortened V by 3 bases and J by 6 bases, and 14 bases separated the two germline ends. This CDR3 is CSASPGLIAEAFF. CDR3 bases: TGCAGTGCTAGTCCGGGATTGATCGCTGAAGCTTTCTTT.

V gene TRBV7-3 combines with J gene TRBJ2-3, with D tentatively TRBD1 (6 bases). The ends were cut back, 2 bases at V and 6 bases at J, with 6 bases in the middle. Per germline, CDR1 SGHTA and CDR2 FQGTGA. The CDR3 is 12 residues long. The CDR3 DNA reads as TGTGCCAGCAGCTTACAGGGGGATACGCAGTATTTT. It translates to CASSLQGDTQYF. Looking up the rest from reference TRBV7-3 and TRBJ2-3 gives the full variable domain: GAGVSQTPSNKVTEKGKYVELRCDPISGHTALYWYRQSLGQGPEFLIYFQGTGAADDSGLPNDRFFAVRPEGSVSTLKIQRTERGDSAVYLCASSLQGDTQYFGPGTRLTVL.

This chain connects TRBV20-1 to TRBJ2-4; D is possibly TRBD2 (5 bases). This CDR3 is 14 amino acids long. Looked up from germline, CDR1 is DFQATT and CDR2 is SNEGSKA (reference sequence). V shed 7 bases and J shed 0 bases, with 13 bases lying between them. The CDR3 region is CSGYGDGAKNIQYF. The CDR3 region has the DNA TGCAGTGGTTACGGGGATGGAGCCAAAAACATTCAGTACTTC.

This clone was observed a few times. V gene TRBV30 combines with J gene TRBJ1-2, with D maybe TRBD1 (6 bases). The germline CDR1 and CDR2 sequences are GTSNPN and SVGIG (reference sequence). V was clipped by 4 bases and J by 4 bases, with 10 bases between them. The CDR3 loop spans 12 amino acids. CDR3 DNA sequence: TGTGCCTGGATACAGGGAATCTATGGCTACACCTTC. Its protein is CAWIQGIYGYTF.

This clone was observed once. This chain uses TRBV18 with TRBJ1-4, with D unclear. The CDR3 has 13 residues. V gave up 6 bases and J gave up 0 bases, with 5 bases separating them. The germline V gene has CDR1 KGHSH and CDR2 LQKENI. The CDR3 loop reads CASSPATNEKLFF. In DNA, the CDR3 is TGTGCCAGCTCCCCCGCAACTAATGAAAAACTGTTTTTT.